This T cell receptor beta chain was captured in a study of blood T cell repertoires in COVID-19. Only in-frame clones appear in the TCRdb table, and some are missing; sequencing was by immunoSEQ multiplex PCR. The sample carries some 72,000 clones, 85% to 90% recorded once. The ends lost 5 bases at V and 0 bases at J; junction bases unmatched: 2. CDR3 length equals 14 residues. CDR1 MNHEY and CDR2 SVGAGI come from the germline V gene. This clonotype was sampled from a man in his fifties with active COVID-19. The rearrangement links TRBV6-5 to TRBJ2-3; 7 bases map to TRBD1. The sequenced material came from peripheral blood. The DNA for the CDR3 is TGTGCCAGCAGTCGGGACAGAAGCACAGATACGCAGTATTTT. Its protein is CASSRDRSTDTQYF.